This T cell receptor beta chain was sequenced during a study of response to subunit inactivated influenza vaccine. Findings and limits, study-wide: Researchers suggested that each seasonal influenza vaccination recruits few new T cells.

One entry per CDR3 protein results from TCRdb running MiXCR on the RT-PCR reads. The table has hundreds of thousands of distinct CDR3 sequences, approximately 15% seen once. Germline values: CDR1 MGHDK, CDR2 SYGVNS. This CDR3 comprises 16 residues. The V gene end was trimmed by 5 bases and the J gene end by 5 bases; junction bases not matched to a gene: 15. The table lists this clonotype with many counts. Its antigen is as yet unknown. This sequence joins TRBV25-1 and TRBJ2-7, with 7 nucleotides matching TRBD1. This TCR was sampled from a man aged 45-65 years who received an inactivated influenza vaccine. The sample consisted of PBMCs from blood, taken 14 to 15 days before vaccination. CDR3 coding DNA: TGTGCCAGCAGTCCCCAAACGGGACAGCAGTTACACGAGCAGTACTTC. Translated, it gives CASSPQTGQQLHEQYF.